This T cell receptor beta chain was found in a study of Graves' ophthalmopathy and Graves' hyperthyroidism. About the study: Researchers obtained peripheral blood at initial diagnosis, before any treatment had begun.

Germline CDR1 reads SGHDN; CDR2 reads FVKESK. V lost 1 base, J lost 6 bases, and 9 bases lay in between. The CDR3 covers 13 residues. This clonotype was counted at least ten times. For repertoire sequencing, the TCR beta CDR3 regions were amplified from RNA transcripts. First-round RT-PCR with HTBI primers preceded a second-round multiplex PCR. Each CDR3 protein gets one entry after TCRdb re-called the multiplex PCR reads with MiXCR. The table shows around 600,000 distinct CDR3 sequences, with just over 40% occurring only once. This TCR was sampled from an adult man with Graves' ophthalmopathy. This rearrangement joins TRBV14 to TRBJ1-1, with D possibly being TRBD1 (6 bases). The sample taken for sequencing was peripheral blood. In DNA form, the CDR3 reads TGTGCCAGCAGCCAAGGGACAGTCGCTGAAGCTTTCTTT. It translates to CASSQGTVAEAFF.